This passage covers 23 T cell receptor beta chains from one sample sequenced in a study of blood T cell repertoires in COVID-19 (dated by TCRdb to 2020 to 2022). Library preparation was by the immunoSEQ multiplex PCR assay. Imported from immuneACCESS, the table was reduced by TCRdb to in-frame sequences with V and J called. These copies leave out some clones; in studies compared against another copy, an unresolved V gene accounts for under half, and the cause of the remainder is not known. Counted in this sample were approximately 200,000 clones; around 85% of them appeared once. Under 20% of the sample comes from the top ten. Sequencing was performed on PBMCs or T cells enriched from blood (not recorded which). The receptor source for this set is a man aged 35 to 55 who had recovered from COVID-19.

The chain uses TRBV30 and TRBJ2-5; D is undetermined. CDR3 length: 13 residues. CDR1 and CDR2 (germline): GTSNPN, SVGIG (reference sequence). V was pared by 1 base and J by 2 bases, with 8 bases between. CDR3 sequence: CAWSGAGQETQYF. In DNA, the CDR3 is TGTGCCTGGAGTGGGGCAGGTCAAGAGACCCAGTACTTC.

The chain joins TRBV5-6 to TRBJ1-5; D perhaps matches TRBD1 (6 bases). Trimming removed 3 bases at V and 5 bases at J, with 18 bases between. Germline assignment: CDR1 SGHDT and CDR2 YYEEEE. This CDR3 has 16 amino acids. CDR3 protein: CASSSTGTLRDQPQHF. CDR3 coding DNA: TGTGCCAGCAGCTCTACCGGGACACTAAGGGATCAGCCCCAGCATTTT.

The gene calls are TRBV19 and TRBJ1-5, with D maybe TRBD1 (5 bases). Germline CDR1 reads LNHDA; CDR2 reads SQIVND (reference sequence). V was clipped by 5 bases and J by 3 bases, with 11 bases between them. CDR3 length: 14 amino acids. CDR3 bases: TGTGCCAGTAGTCAGACAGTGCTCAATCAGCCCCAGCATTTT. It encodes CASSQTVLNQPQHF.

The chain recombines TRBV6-7 with TRBJ1-1, with D possibly matching TRBD1 (5 bases). TRBV6-7 is marked as an open reading frame, function uncertain. The V end lost 6 bases, the J end lost 1 base, and 18 bases lay between the germline ends. The CDR3 is 16 amino acids. CDR3 sequence reads: CASSPGGMGENTEAFF. CDR3 coding DNA: TGTGCCAGCAGCCCGGGGGGTATGGGCGAGAACACTGAAGCTTTCTTT.

The genes are TRBV2 and TRBJ2-7; TRBD1 agrees at 9 bases. Germline V gives CDR1 SNHLY, CDR2 FYNNEI. This CDR3 has 14 amino acids. J was trimmed by 7 bases and V by 5 bases; bases with no gene match: 9. CDR3 sequence (DNA): TGTGCCAGCAGTAACAGGGACAGGGTCCATGAGCAGTACTTC. It specifies CASSNRDRVHEQYF. Complete variable domain (other parts from reference TRBV2 and TRBJ2-7): EPEVTQTPSHQVTQMGQEVILRCVPISNHLYFYWYRQILGQKVEFLVSFYNNEISEKSEIFDDQFSVERPDGSNFTLKIRSTKLEDSAMYFCASSNRDRVHEQYFGPGTRLTVT.

The V call is TRBV2, the J call TRBJ2-1; TRBD1 matches at 9 bases. The CDR3 totals 15 residues. Germline V gene lookup returns CDR1 SNHLY and CDR2 FYNNEI. The junction had 5 bases not matched to a gene; V was cut back by 5 bases and J by 3 bases. CDR3 nucleotides: TGTGCCAGCAGTCCCAGACAGGGGGACTACAATGAGCAGTTCTTC. Translated, it gives CASSPRQGDYNEQFF.

This chain connects TRBV7-9 to TRBJ1-1; 11 bases align to TRBD1. This CDR3 has 14 residues. Germline lookup yields CDR1 SEHNR and CDR2 FQNEAQ (reference sequence). The V and J ends lost 3 bases and 4 bases, in that order; junction bases with no gene match: 1. As DNA, the CDR3 is TGTGCCAGCAGCTTCGGGACAGGGGGCACTGAAGCTTTCTTT. It translates to CASSFGTGGTEAFF.

A remark on this clone: Within the sample, other DNA sequences also encode this same CDR3. The J gene is TRBJ2-7, the V gene TRBV7-2; weak D call: TRBD1 (6 bases). This CDR3 spans 13 amino acids. The V gene's germline CDR1 is SGHTA and CDR2 FQGNSA. V lost 3 bases and J lost 3, with 9 bases in between. The CDR3 DNA follows: TGTGCCAGCAGCTTGGGCAGGGGCTACGAGCAGTACTTC. Amino acids: CASSLGRGYEQYF.

This sequence joins TRBV19 and TRBJ2-1; 13 bases map to TRBD2. Germline V lookup: CDR1 LNHDA, CDR2 SQIVND (reference sequence). This CDR3 is built from 15 residues. Trimming at V came to 1 base and at J to 9 bases, leaving 3 bases not matched to a gene. The CDR3: CASSIGTSGSPEQFF. The CDR3 DNA is TGTGCCAGTAGTATAGGGACTAGCGGGAGCCCTGAGCAGTTCTTC.

J is TRBJ1-6 and V is TRBV6-6; D perhaps matches TRBD1 (5 bases). CDR1 and CDR2 from the germline V gene are MNHNY and SVGAGI (reference sequence). The CDR3 is made up of 19 amino acids. V lost 5 bases and J lost 0, with 20 bases in between. CDR3 amino acids: CASSPIKTEKSSYNSPLHF. CDR3 nucleotide sequence: TGTGCCAGCAGTCCAATCAAGACAGAGAAAAGCTCCTATAATTCACCCCTCCACTTT.

The chain has TRBV7-9 and TRBJ2-2, with D tentatively TRBD2 (6 bases). The CDR3 sequence is 14 residues long. Trimming shortened V by 3 bases and J by 4 bases, and 9 bases separated the two germline ends. Looked up from germline, CDR1 is SEHNR and CDR2 is FQNEAQ (reference sequence). DNA of the CDR3: TGTGCCAGCAGCTTGGAGGGAGTCACCGGGGAGCTGTTTTTT. It codes for CASSLEGVTGELFF.

This clone was counted once. The chain recombines TRBV6-5 with TRBJ1-5; D remains ambiguous. This CDR3 has 13 residues. The V end was cut by 0 bases, the J end by 3 bases, with 3 bases between. Germline V gene sequence: CDR1 MNHEY, CDR2 SVGAGI. CDR3 region: CASSYSVNQPQHF. As DNA, the CDR3 is TGTGCCAGCAGTTACTCCGTCAATCAGCCCCAGCATTTT.

This clone was recorded once. The rearrangement links TRBV9 to TRBJ2-5; a possible D gene is TRBD2 (6 bases). V lost 3 bases and J lost 4, with 19 bases in between. Germline V CDR1 and CDR2: SGDLS, YYNGEE. The CDR3 has 16 residues. The CDR3 reads CASSDGGIQWGETQYF. CDR3 in DNA: TGTGCCAGCAGCGACGGAGGGATACAATGGGGAGAGACCCAGTACTTC.

This chain connects TRBV11-2 to TRBJ1-2; perhaps TRBD1 as D (6 bases). Trimming left V 5 bases short and J 12 bases short, with 16 bases between. This CDR3 is built from 12 residues. The germline V gene encodes CDR1 SGHAT and CDR2 FQNNGV. This chain's CDR3 is CASSREDRGHTF. The CDR3 DNA reads as TGTGCCAGCAGCCGAGAGGACAGAGGACACACCTTC.

V and J are TRBV11-2 and TRBJ2-7; 8 nucleotides match TRBD1. This CDR3 is built from 15 residues. V dropped 1 base and J dropped 3; count of bases not matched to a gene: 5. The germline CDR1 and CDR2 sequences are SGHAT and FQNNGV. CDR3 in amino acids: CASSLGDRSVYEQYF. The DNA of the CDR3 is TGTGCCAGCAGCTTAGGGGACAGGTCCGTCTACGAGCAGTACTTC. The full variable domain, with the rest looked up from reference TRBV11-2 and TRBJ2-7, is EAGVAQSPRYKIIEKRQSVAFWCNPISGHATLYWYQQILGQGPKLLIQFQNNGVVDDSQLPKDRFSAERLKGVDSTLKIQPAKLEDSAVYLCASSLGDRSVYEQYFGPGTRLTVT.

This chain joins TRBV13 and TRBJ1-1; D uncertain. The V end lost 3 bases, the J end lost 8 bases, and 4 bases lay between the germline ends. The CDR3 runs to 10 residues. Germline V gene sequence: CDR1 PRHDT, CDR2 FYEKMQ (reference sequence). CDR3 amino acids: CASSFGEAFF. The CDR3 nucleotides read TGTGCCAGCAGCTTCGGGGAAGCTTTCTTT.

This clone occurred a few times. The gene calls are TRBV11-2 and TRBJ1-5; no reliable D call. Germline lookup yields CDR1 SGHAT and CDR2 FQNNGV. CDR3 size: 16 residues. V shed 1 base and J shed 0 bases, with 10 bases lying between them. The CDR3 DNA reads as TGTGCCAGCAGCTTAGGTGGAGGCCCTAGCAATCAGCCCCAGCATTTT. This translates into CASSLGGGPSNQPQHF. The variable domain in full, with the rest retrieved from reference TRBV11-2 and TRBJ1-5, is EAGVAQSPRYKIIEKRQSVAFWCNPISGHATLYWYQQILGQGPKLLIQFQNNGVVDDSQLPKDRFSAERLKGVDSTLKIQPAKLEDSAVYLCASSLGGGPSNQPQHFGDGTRLSIL.

V gene TRBV27 combines with J gene TRBJ2-5; D uncertain. Trimming removed 4 bases from V and 5 bases from J, with 17 bases in between. This CDR3 region has 15 residues. Germline V gene data show CDR1 as MNHEY and CDR2 as SMNVEV (reference sequence). The CDR3 sequence is CASSSLPLGRETQYF. CDR3 DNA sequence: TGTGCCAGCAGTTCTCTCCCATTGGGCCGGGAGACCCAGTACTTC.

Only a few counts were recorded for this clone. The chain is built from TRBV15 and TRBJ2-1; TRBD2 aligns across 10 bases. The CDR3 length is 16 residues. The J segment lost 5 bases and the V segment lost 3 bases, leaving 7 bases of the junction unmatched. In germline, CDR1 is LNHNV, CDR2 YYDKDF (reference sequence). CDR3 sequence (DNA): TGTGCCACCAGCAGGGCCAGGAGCGGGAGGGACAATGAGCAGTTCTTC. Translated: CATSRARSGRDNEQFF.

This clone was seen once. This chain uses TRBV11-3 with TRBJ2-7, with 10 bases that match TRBD2. CDR1 is SGHNT and CDR2 is YENEEA in the germline V gene. V shed 3 bases, J shed 4 bases, and the junction held 3 bases outside the gene matches. The CDR3 is 14 residues long. CDR3: CASSFASGSYEQYF. DNA for the CDR3: TGTGCCAGCAGCTTCGCTAGCGGGAGTTACGAGCAGTACTTC.

The chain combines TRBV5-1 with TRBJ2-6, with unresolved D. The CDR3 has 14 residues. V was clipped by 1 base and J by 2 bases, with 4 bases between them. Germline V gene lookup returns CDR1 SGHRS and CDR2 YFSETQ. CDR3 DNA sequence: TGCGCCAGCAGCTTGATAACTGGGGCCAACGTCCTGACTTTC. It is translated as CASSLITGANVLTF.

This clone was detected only once. The chain has TRBV2 and TRBJ2-3, with a weak D call TRBD2 (5 bases). This CDR3 comprises 14 residues. Trimming removed 7 bases at V and 1 base at J, with 12 bases between. CDR1 and CDR2 (germline): SNHLY, FYNNEI. DNA for the CDR3: TGTGCCAGCAATCGGGGTACTGGCACAGATACGCAGTATTTT. Residues: CASNRGTGTDTQYF. Together with reference TRBV2 and TRBJ2-3, the CDR3 gives the full variable domain: EPEVTQTPSHQVTQMGQEVILRCVPISNHLYFYWYRQILGQKVEFLVSFYNNEISEKSEIFDDQFSVERPDGSNFTLKIRSTKLEDSAMYFCASNRGTGTDTQYFGPGTRLTVL.

The chain couples TRBV4-3 to TRBJ1-3; a weak D match, TRBD1 (5 bases). Trimming removed 0 bases from V and 2 bases from J, with 11 bases in between. The CDR3 is 16 residues long. Germline V gene lookup returns CDR1 LGHNA and CDR2 YSLEER. The CDR3 loop is CASSQDRSTAGNTIYF. The CDR3 nucleotides read TGCGCCAGCAGCCAAGATCGATCGACAGCTGGAAACACCATATATTTT.